The TCR beta chain under discussion was sequenced for a study of cytomegalovirus exposure and HLA in healthy donors (dated by TCRdb to the late 2010s). At the level of the whole study: In an earlier analysis of about 560 of the donors, less than 350 Gb of sequence data and roughly 100 million unique TCR beta sequences from roughly 190 million T cells were reported. Approximately 310 gigabases of sequencing data and around 88 million unique TCR sequences made up an early release that covered over 550 HLA-typed donors. Among the roughly 410 genotyped donors, approximately 76% belonged to the genetic ancestry cluster associated with self-reported Caucasian donors. The aim of the study was to test whether cataloging public T cell receptors could identify signatures of past pathogen exposure. The T cell repertoires of several hundred subjects were profiled by immunosequencing and related to cytomegalovirus serostatus. Along with the roughly 670-subject first cohort, a separate validation cohort of 120 different subjects was used. To predict cytomegalovirus infection status, the study combined high-throughput TCR immunosequencing, statistical association of individual TCRs with disease status, and machine learning. In a later analysis, previously published TCR beta repertoires from 600 to 850 donors were re-analyzed and high-resolution HLA genotyping was added so that TCR occurrence patterns could be studied. The later analysis used no new phenotypic data to find candidate immune exposures, relying instead on TCR beta sequences and their occurrence across donors. To decide whether each TCR beta V gene segment behaved as functional or pseudogenic, an earlier analysis of fewer than 750 of the donors relied on high-throughput TCR beta sequencing. Donor age, sex, ethnicity and CMV serostatus were compiled alongside the repertoire data. A later genetic analysis used genome-wide SNP genotypes for about 55% of the 666 donors, treating that subset as a discovery cohort. Every discovery cohort repertoire had been produced on one sequencing platform. Both class I and class II loci were covered by HLA typing, at four-digit resolution. The number of typed donors differed by locus: 629-630 for A, B, C, DRB1 and DQB1; approximately 540 for DQA1; 606 for DPA1; and about 450 for DPB1. A handful of DR-DQ haplotypes were handled as single units for association and clustering because linkage in the cohort was strong. Across approximately 400 genotyped donors of the cohort, an average of about 220,000 unique TCR beta nucleotide sequences per donor were sequenced, and about a sixth of those sequences were non-productive. What the research found in general, with its limitations: Compared with the roughly 700-donor mean, donors in an Asian-associated ancestry cluster had fewer N-insertions in productive TCRs, according to a later genetic analysis. In the study, 150 to 200 TCR beta chains were listed as associated with cytomegalovirus. In a later analysis, 16,951 TCR beta sequences were associated with specific HLA alleles at a false discovery rate of 0.05. Several of the top co-occurrence clusters appeared to be linked to parvovirus B19, influenza, CMV and Epstein-Barr virus, according to a later analysis. Most TCR sequences were observed very rarely across donors, whereas some public TCRs were present in many individuals. When HLA alleles, especially DR and DQ, strongly co-occurred, attributing TCR associations to individual alleles was difficult. Because counts were too low, under 20 rarely observed V segments, including chromosome 9 orphons, were left out of the earlier analysis of roughly 600 of the donors. A few of the identified cytomegalovirus-associated TCR beta chains were confirmed in vitro to be specific for cytomegalovirus antigens. Broadly in line with IMGT annotations, most TCR beta V segments showed up in productive rearrangements about 87% or about 30% of the time in an earlier analysis of under 700 of the donors. In a later genetic analysis, a missense DCLRE1C variant was associated with V-gene and J-gene trimming of TCR beta chains, and the association was replicated in an independent cohort. Compared with equally common non-associated chains, HLA-associated TCR beta chains in a later analysis were more clonally expanded and had lower generation probabilities. A later analysis found that most CMV-associated TCR beta chains appeared HLA-restricted, with HLA associations seemingly driven largely by CMV exposure. A cluster of highly shared sequence variants was judged likely to be a technical artifact of the sequencing pipeline. According to the authors, the approach could potentially be generalized to other disease states and immunological phenotypes. Linkage disequilibrium might explain the correlated functional status among segregating V segments, but an unknown experimental factor could not be excluded. A later analysis found that TCR association rates varied across HLA loci, with DRB1 alleles showing the most associated TCRs and HLA-C alleles the fewest. The presence/absence analyses assumed that sequencing depth was roughly uniform across donors, and that assumption may not be true. Only TCR beta chains were sequenced in this cohort, and the absence of alpha or paired-chain data limited detectable features. A further reported finding was that TCR beta sequences accurately predicted the HLA-A and HLA-B alleles for most subjects in the first cohort. Because HLA typing was unavailable for some donors at each locus, only the typed subset was used in association tests. Some IMGT-functional V segments, including TRBV6-2 and TRBV6-3, could not be distinguished by the 87-base-pair reads and were therefore excluded. In both the original and validation cohorts, the classifier was reported to diagnose cytomegalovirus status with high specificity and sensitivity. The only immune exposure information available for the cohort was CMV serostatus.

The cohort was made up of 666 healthy bone marrow donors. At the time of sampling, every cohort member was nominally healthy, though immune exposures that went unrecorded were likely present. The donor tested CMV seronegative, placing the donor among the roughly 350 seronegative members of the cohort. A peripheral blood sample was collected from each donor, and TCR beta sequencing was performed on peripheral blood mononuclear cells. Genomic DNA was extracted from the blood cell samples with the Qiagen DNeasy Blood Extraction Kit. From the cysteine up to the phenylalanine, the CDR3 has a length of 15 residues. Kept here is only the CDR3 DNA, which spans 45 bases and is read in frame from base 1. As regards this clone: Its antigen has not been determined. No base quality values were provided; no much bigger clone lies one nucleotide off.

Receptors were amplified or captured by the immunoSEQ multiplex PCR assay. For the multiplex PCR, a mixture combining 60 forward primers for TCR Vbeta segments and 13 reverse primers for TCR Jbeta segments was used. The CDR3 region of rearranged TCR beta genes was amplified from genomic DNA by a multiplex PCR assay. The amplified TCR beta libraries were sequenced on the Illumina HiSeq System as 87-base-pair reads. Per the authors' processing: In a later analysis, about 80 million unique TCR beta chains were counted across the 690 or so repertoires, and roughly 10 million of these chains were shared by at least two donors. To remove PCR and sequencing errors, raw reads were error-corrected and collapsed into unique sequences using a nearest-neighbor algorithm that merged closely related sequences. V, D and J gene segments were assigned by aligning CDR3 sequences to IMGT reference sequences. Each retained sequence needed at least a six-nucleotide match to both a V gene segment and a J gene segment. A rearrangement counted as productive if the CDR3 had no stop codons and remained in frame with V and J, and every other rearrangement counted as non-productive. Following IMGT convention, CDR3 was defined as the stretch from the second conserved V-encoded cysteine to the conserved J-encoded phenylalanine. Sequences without an unambiguous match to a single V gene segment were excluded from the earlier analysis of a few hundred of the donors. An earlier analysis of approximately 590 of the donors classified V segments as functional when productive rearrangements were above 56.7% and as segregating when the standard deviation between donors was above 5%. A statistical classification framework was developed to diagnose cytomegalovirus status using the catalog of TCR beta chain sequences. V and J gene assignment, in a later analysis, came from comparing TCR nucleotide sequences with IMGT/GENE-DB human TR gene sequences. In a later analysis, CDR3 sequences and most-parsimonious VDJ recombination scenarios were assigned using the TCRdist pipeline. In a later analysis, every TCR beta chain was defined by the combination of its CDR3 amino acid sequence and its V-gene family, and reads without a unique V-gene family were dropped. A later analysis removed over 500 highly shared, low-generation-probability nucleotide sequences to deal with suspected cross-contamination and a sequencing artifact. For each public chain, a later analysis derived a clonal expansion index from normalized ranks of inferred template counts within each repertoire. In a later analysis, generation probabilities were computed with a VDJ recombination model fitted to out-of-frame rearrangements, and the resulting probabilities were checked against IGoR. Hypergeometric tests were used in a later analysis to score TCR-TCR, TCR-HLA and TCR-CMV co-occurrence, with a repertoire-size bias correction applied to the TCR pairs. To estimate false discovery rates, a later analysis permuted the HLA or CMV assignments 20 times. In a later analysis, co-occurring TCRs were grouped with DBSCAN, and TCRdist sequence similarity was added when clustering was performed within HLA-allele-positive subsets. Co-occurrence clustering excluded repertoires with fewer than 30,000 or more than 120,000 public chains, plus five with anomalous nucleotide sharing. TCRdb stores this immuneACCESS table with in-frame sequences only. Part of the clones is absent; in the studies checked, under half of the shortfall reflects unresolved V genes, and no reason is known for the rest. V and J calls and clone size are as listed in that table; D and trimming were resolved from the DNA. The sample profile shows about 200,000 clones; approximately 80% of them were found once. Of the sample, less than 2% falls within the top ten clones.

The TCR originated in a man aged 45-60 years in good health and CMV-seronegative. Material: PBMCs. The chain is encoded by TRBV21-1 joined to TRBJ2-1; whether TRBD2, the table's D call, matches the DNA was not checked. TRBV21-1 is classified as a pseudogene. In nucleotide form, the sequence is TGTGCCAGCTTGGGAGGGTCTAGCTCCTACAATGAGCAGTTCTTC. This encodes CASLGGSSSYNEQFF.